This record concerns one T cell receptor (beta chain) sequence. Other DNA sequences within the sample encode an identical CDR3. There are 11 residues in the CDR3. V was shortened by 5 bases and J by 5 bases, with 6 bases between the two germline ends. These data come from a study of blood T cell repertoires in COVID-19. The assay was immunoSEQ multiplex PCR, and TCRdb's table has in-frame clones only and misses some. This table holds approximately 190,000 clones, over 75% found once. The receptor comes from a man older than 75 with acute or convalescent COVID-19. This chain uses TRBV12-3 or TRBV12-4 with TRBJ2-5, with D unclear. Sequencing was carried out using peripheral blood. The chain's CDR3 is CASSTLETQYF. CDR3 nucleotides: TGTGCCAGCAGTACTCTGGAGACCCAGTACTTC.